This passage covers 6 T cell receptor beta chains from one sample sequenced in a study of technical replicates of blood from several donors. The assay was immunoSEQ multiplex PCR, and TCRdb's table has in-frame clones only and misses some. This repertoire shows 50,000 to 70,000 clones, approximately 87% found once; its top ten account for 3.5% to 5%. Sequencing was performed on PBMCs. These receptors were collected from a human donor in good health. Some clones in this sample may be carry-over from other donors' samples.

The chain carries TRBV13 and TRBJ2-7; a possible D gene is TRBD1 (6 bases). V lost 5 bases to trimming and J lost 0 bases, with 14 bases between them. In germline, CDR1 is PRHDT, CDR2 FYEKMQ (reference sequence). This CDR3 region has 15 residues. Here the CDR3 DNA reads TGTGCCAGCAGCATACAGGGCCTCAGCTCCTACGAGCAGTACTTC. Translated: CASSIQGLSSYEQYF.

V gene TRBV4-3 combines with J gene TRBJ1-2; D not certain. Germline values: CDR1 LGHNA, CDR2 YSLEER. V was clipped by 0 bases and J by 4 bases, with 6 bases between them. CDR3 length equals 13 residues. The CDR3, as DNA: TGCGCCAGCAGCCAAGATGCAGGCTATGGCTACACCTTC. Protein sequence: CASSQDAGYGYTF.

The V call is TRBV4-1, the J call TRBJ2-5; perhaps TRBD1 as D (7 bases). The CDR3 extends over 15 amino acids. Germline V gives CDR1 MGHRA, CDR2 YSYEKL. V lost 4 bases, J lost 2 bases, and 14 bases lay in between. The CDR3 is CASSRLQGTQETQYF. CDR3 sequence (DNA): TGCGCCAGCAGCCGCTTACAGGGGACTCAAGAGACCCAGTACTTC.

The rearrangement links TRBV9 to TRBJ1-2, with D possibly matching TRBD1 (6 bases). CDR3 length: 16 residues. Germline V CDR1 and CDR2: SGDLS, YYNGEE. Deletions cut 0 bases from V and 3 bases from J, with 15 bases between. The chain's CDR3 is CASSVDDRLVHYGYTF. CDR3 sequence (DNA): TGTGCCAGCAGCGTAGACGACAGGCTTGTACACTATGGCTACACCTTC.

CDR3 sequence reads: CASSMRQGAGTEAFF. The CDR3 coding sequence is TGTGCCAGTAGTATGAGACAGGGGGCTGGCACTGAAGCTTTCTTT. The V gene is TRBV19, the J gene TRBJ1-1; 10 bases agree with TRBD1. V shed 3 bases, J shed 4 bases, and the junction held 5 bases outside the gene matches. This CDR3 comprises 15 residues. Looked up from germline, CDR1 is LNHDA and CDR2 is SQIVND (reference sequence).

The rearrangement uses TRBV7-8 and TRBJ2-1; TRBD2 is a possible D gene (6 bases). Germline V CDR1 and CDR2: SGHVS, FQNEAQ. V was clipped by 4 bases and J by 7 bases, with 23 bases between them. The length of the CDR3 is 17 residues. DNA of the CDR3: TGTGCCAGCAGCTCCCTCCGCGGGATCCGGAGATATAATGAGCAGTTCTTC. Its translation: CASSSLRGIRRYNEQFF.